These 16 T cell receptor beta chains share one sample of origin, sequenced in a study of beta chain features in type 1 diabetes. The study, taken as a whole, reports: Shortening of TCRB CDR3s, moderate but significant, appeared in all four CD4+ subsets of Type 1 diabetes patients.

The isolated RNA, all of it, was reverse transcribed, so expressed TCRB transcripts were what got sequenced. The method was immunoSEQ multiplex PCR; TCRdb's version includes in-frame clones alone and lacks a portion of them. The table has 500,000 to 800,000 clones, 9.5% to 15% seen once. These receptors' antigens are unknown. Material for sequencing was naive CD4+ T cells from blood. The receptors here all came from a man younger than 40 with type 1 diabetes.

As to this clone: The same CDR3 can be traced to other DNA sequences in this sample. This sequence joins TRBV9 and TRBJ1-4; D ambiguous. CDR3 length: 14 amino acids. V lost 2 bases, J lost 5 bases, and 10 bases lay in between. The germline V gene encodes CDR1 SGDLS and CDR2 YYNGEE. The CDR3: CASSVGGINEKLFF. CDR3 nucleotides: TGTGCCAGCAGCGTCGGAGGGATAAATGAAAAACTGTTTTTT.

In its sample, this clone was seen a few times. The CDR3 DNA follows: TGCGCCAGCAGCTTGGAGGGACAGGTTTACAATGAGCAGTTCTTC. Protein sequence: CASSLEGQVYNEQFF. The J gene is TRBJ2-1, the V gene TRBV5-1; 8 nucleotides match TRBD1. The CDR3 sequence is 15 residues long. CDR1 and CDR2 (germline): SGHRS, YFSETQ. Losses at the gene ends were 0 bases for V and 4 bases for J; bases not matched to a gene: 3.

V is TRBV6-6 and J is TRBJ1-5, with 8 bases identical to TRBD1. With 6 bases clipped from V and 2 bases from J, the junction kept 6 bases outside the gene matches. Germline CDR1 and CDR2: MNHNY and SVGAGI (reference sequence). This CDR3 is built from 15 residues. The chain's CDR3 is CASREDRAGNQPQHF. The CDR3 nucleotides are TGTGCCAGCAGGGAGGACAGGGCTGGCAATCAGCCCCAGCATTTT.

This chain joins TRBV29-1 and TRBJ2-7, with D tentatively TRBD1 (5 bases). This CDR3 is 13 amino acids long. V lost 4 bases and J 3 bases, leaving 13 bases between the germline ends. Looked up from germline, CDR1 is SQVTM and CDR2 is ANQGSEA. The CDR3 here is CSVGGRAYYEQYF. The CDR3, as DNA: TGCAGCGTTGGCGGCAGGGCCTACTACGAGCAGTACTTC.

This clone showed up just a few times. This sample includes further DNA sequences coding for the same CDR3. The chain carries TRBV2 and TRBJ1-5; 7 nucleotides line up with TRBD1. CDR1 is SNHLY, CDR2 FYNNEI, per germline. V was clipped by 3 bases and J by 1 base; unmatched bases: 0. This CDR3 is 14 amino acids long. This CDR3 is CASSEGQSNQPQHF. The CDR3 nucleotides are TGTGCCAGCAGTGAGGGACAGAGCAATCAGCCCCAGCATTTT. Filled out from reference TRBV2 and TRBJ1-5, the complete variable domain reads EPEVTQTPSHQVTQMGQEVILRCVPISNHLYFYWYRQILGQKVEFLVSFYNNEISEKSEIFDDQFSVERPDGSNFTLKIRSTKLEDSAMYFCASSEGQSNQPQHFGDGTRLSIL.

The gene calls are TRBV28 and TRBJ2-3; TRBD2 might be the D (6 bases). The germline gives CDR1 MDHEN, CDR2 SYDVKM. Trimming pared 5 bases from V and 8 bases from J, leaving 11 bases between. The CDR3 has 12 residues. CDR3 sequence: CASSGLGGTQYF. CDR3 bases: TGTGCCAGCAGTGGGTTGGGGGGTACGCAGTATTTT.

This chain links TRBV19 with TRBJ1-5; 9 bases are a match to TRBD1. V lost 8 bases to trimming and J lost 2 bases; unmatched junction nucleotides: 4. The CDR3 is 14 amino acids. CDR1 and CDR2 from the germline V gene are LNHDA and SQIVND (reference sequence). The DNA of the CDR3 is TGTGCCAGTGTACAGGGGGCTGGCAATCAGCCCCAGCATTTT. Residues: CASVQGAGNQPQHF.

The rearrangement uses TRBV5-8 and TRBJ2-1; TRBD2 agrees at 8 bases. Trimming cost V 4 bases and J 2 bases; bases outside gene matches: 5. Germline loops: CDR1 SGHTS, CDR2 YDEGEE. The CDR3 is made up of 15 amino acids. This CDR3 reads CASSTGRVAYNEQFF. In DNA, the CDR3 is TGTGCCAGCAGCACCGGGAGGGTAGCCTACAATGAGCAGTTCTTC.

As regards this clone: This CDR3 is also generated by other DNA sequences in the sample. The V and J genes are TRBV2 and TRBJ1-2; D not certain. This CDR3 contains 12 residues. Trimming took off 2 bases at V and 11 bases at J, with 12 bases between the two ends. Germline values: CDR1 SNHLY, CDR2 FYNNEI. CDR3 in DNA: TGTGCCAGCAGTGAACGGGGTGTGGGGTACACCTTC. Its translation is CASSERGVGYTF.

CDR3 nucleotide sequence: TGTGCCAGCAGCTTAAGCAGGGCTGAATCTGGCTACACCTTC. This gives the protein CASSLSRAESGYTF. The rearrangement uses TRBV11-2 and TRBJ1-2; a weak D match, TRBD1 (5 bases). V lost 2 bases and J 7 bases, leaving 14 bases between the germline ends. Germline V gene lookup returns CDR1 SGHAT and CDR2 FQNNGV. This CDR3 contains 14 residues.

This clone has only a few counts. In DNA form, the CDR3 reads TGTGCCAGCAGTTACTTGGCTGGCAGCTATGGCTACACCTTC. It yields the protein CASSYLAGSYGYTF. The chain recombines TRBV6-5 with TRBJ1-2; D gene ambiguous. CDR1 and CDR2 (germline): MNHEY, SVGAGI. This CDR3 is built from 14 residues. V was cut by 1 base and J by 4 bases, with 10 bases left in between.

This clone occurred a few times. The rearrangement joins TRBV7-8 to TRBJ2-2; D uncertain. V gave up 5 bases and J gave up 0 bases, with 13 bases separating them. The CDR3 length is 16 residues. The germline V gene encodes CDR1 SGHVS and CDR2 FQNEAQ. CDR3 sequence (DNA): TGTGCCAGCAGCCAGAGGCGGCCGACGAACACCGGGGAGCTGTTTTTT. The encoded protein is CASSQRRPTNTGELFF.

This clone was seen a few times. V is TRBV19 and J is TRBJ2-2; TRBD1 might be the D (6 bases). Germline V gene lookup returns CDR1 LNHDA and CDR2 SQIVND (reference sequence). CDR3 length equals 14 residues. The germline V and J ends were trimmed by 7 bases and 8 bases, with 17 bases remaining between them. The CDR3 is CASTQGPSGGELFF. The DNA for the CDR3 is TGTGCCAGTACACAGGGACCCTCCGGAGGGGAGCTGTTTTTT.

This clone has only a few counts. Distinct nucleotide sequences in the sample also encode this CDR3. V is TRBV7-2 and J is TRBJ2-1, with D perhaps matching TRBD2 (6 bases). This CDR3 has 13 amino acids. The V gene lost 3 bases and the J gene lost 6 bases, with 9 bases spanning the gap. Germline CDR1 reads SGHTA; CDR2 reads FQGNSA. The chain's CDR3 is CASSLGGGNEQFF. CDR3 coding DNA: TGTGCCAGCAGCTTGGGGGGTGGCAATGAGCAGTTCTTC.

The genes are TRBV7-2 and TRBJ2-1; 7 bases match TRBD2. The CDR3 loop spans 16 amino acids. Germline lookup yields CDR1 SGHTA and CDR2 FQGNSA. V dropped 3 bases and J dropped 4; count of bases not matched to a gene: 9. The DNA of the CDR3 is TGTGCCAGCAGCTTGTTGGGAAATAGCGGGTACAATGAGCAGTTCTTC. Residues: CASSLLGNSGYNEQFF.

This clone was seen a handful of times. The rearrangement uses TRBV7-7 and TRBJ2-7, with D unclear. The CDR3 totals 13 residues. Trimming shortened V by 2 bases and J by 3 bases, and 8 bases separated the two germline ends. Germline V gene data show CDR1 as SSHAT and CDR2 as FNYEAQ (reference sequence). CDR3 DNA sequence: TGTGCCAGCAGCTTAAATCAAGACTACGAGCAGTACTTC. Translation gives CASSLNQDYEQYF.